Shown below are 21 T cell receptor beta chains from a single sample sequenced in a study of blood T cell repertoires in COVID-19. Some clones are missing from TCRdb's copy, which holds only in-frame ones; the method was immunoSEQ multiplex PCR. The table has some 400,000 clones, roughly nine tenths seen once; the top ten hold about 1.1%. The specimen was PBMCs or T cells enriched from blood (not recorded which). Receptor source: a man aged 30 to 39 who had recovered from COVID-19.

V gene TRBV5-1 combines with J gene TRBJ2-5; 8 bases are a match to TRBD1. V dropped 1 base and J dropped 5; count of bases not matched to a gene: 7. Germline CDR1 and CDR2: SGHRS and YFSETQ. The CDR3 contains 15 residues. The DNA for the CDR3 is TGCGCCAGCAGCTTGCGTACAGGGGGTAGGGAGACCCAGTACTTC. Translation: CASSLRTGGRETQYF.

The chain uses TRBV19 and TRBJ2-7; 11 nucleotides line up with TRBD2. The V gene end was trimmed by 5 bases and the J gene end by 6 bases; junction bases not matched to a gene: 3. This CDR3 has 13 amino acids. CDR1 LNHDA and CDR2 SQIVND come from the germline V gene (reference sequence). CDR3 loop: CASSEGLAVEQYF. The CDR3 nucleotides read TGTGCCAGTAGTGAGGGACTAGCGGTCGAGCAGTACTTC.

In its sample, this clone was seen a few times. The chain employs TRBV21-1 and TRBJ2-4; the tabulated D call, TRBD2, remains unverified against the DNA. TRBV21-1 is labeled a pseudogene. The CDR3 has 17 amino acids. The CDR3 is CASTAEPKTVAKNIQYF. The CDR3 DNA reads as TGTGCCAGCACCGCGGAACCGAAGACGGTAGCCAAAAACATTCAGTACTTC.

The chain links TRBV11-2 to TRBJ2-1; D perhaps matches TRBD2 (6 bases). V lost 4 bases and J lost 3, with 16 bases in between. CDR1 is SGHAT, CDR2 FQNNGV, per germline. The CDR3 loop spans 16 amino acids. The CDR3 loop reads CASSSRERLIYNEQFF. CDR3 bases: TGTGCCAGCAGCTCCCGGGAGCGGCTAATCTACAATGAGCAGTTCTTC.

Note on this clone: This CDR3 is also generated by other DNA sequences in the sample. The genes are TRBV18 and TRBJ2-3, with 11 bases aligning to TRBD2. This CDR3 has 16 amino acids. The ends lost 2 bases at V and 0 bases at J; junction bases unmatched: 1. Germline V CDR1 and CDR2: KGHSH, LQKENI. Here the CDR3 reads CASSPRLAGSTDTQYF. The DNA of the CDR3 is TGTGCCAGCTCACCAAGACTAGCGGGAAGCACAGATACGCAGTATTTT.

The CDR3: CASSERQVLYGYTF. The CDR3 DNA sequence: TGTGCCAGCAGTGAACGACAGGTACTCTATGGCTACACCTTC. The chain employs TRBV6-1 and TRBJ1-2, with D possibly being TRBD1 (6 bases). CDR1 MNHNS and CDR2 SASEGT come from the germline V gene. This CDR3 comprises 14 residues. Trimming cost V 2 bases and J 4 bases, with 11 bases left between them.

The chain uses TRBV21-1 and TRBJ1-4; TRBD1 is the table's D call, not checked against the DNA. TRBV21-1 is described as a pseudogene. The CDR3 contains 16 residues. CDR3: CASRPVTGVGNEKLFF. Written as DNA, the CDR3 is TGTGCCAGCAGACCCGTAACAGGAGTAGGTAATGAAAAACTGTTTTTT.

The V call is TRBV9, the J call TRBJ2-7; D might be TRBD2 (6 bases). V lost 0 bases and J lost 5, with 18 bases in between. Per germline, CDR1 SGDLS and CDR2 YYNGEE. The CDR3 runs 16 residues. This CDR3 reads CASSVAGRDHRDEQYF. CDR3 nucleotides: TGTGCCAGCAGCGTAGCGGGGCGGGACCATCGGGACGAGCAGTACTTC. Full variable domain (outside the CDR3, taken from reference TRBV9 and TRBJ2-7): DSGVTQTPKHLITATGQRVTLRCSPRSGDLSVYWYQQSLDQGLQFLIQYYNGEERAKGNILERFSAQQFPDLHSELNLSSLELGDSALYFCASSVAGRDHRDEQYFGPGTRLTVT.

The rearrangement links TRBV14 to TRBJ2-5; perhaps TRBD2 as D (6 bases). The CDR3 has 14 residues. Germline loops: CDR1 SGHDN, CDR2 FVKESK. V was shortened by 3 bases and J by 4 bases, with 12 bases between the two germline ends. The CDR3 is CASSQTRGSETQYF. CDR3 nucleotides: TGTGCCAGCAGCCAGACCCGGGGGTCAGAGACCCAGTACTTC. The whole variable domain, filled in from reference TRBV14 and TRBJ2-5, reads EAGVTQFPSHSVIEKGQTVTLRCDPISGHDNLYWYRRVMGKEIKFLLHFVKESKQDESGMPNNRFLAERTGGTYSTLKVQPAELEDSGVYFCASSQTRGSETQYFGPGTRLLVL.

This clone was found a few times. The genes are TRBV4-1 and TRBJ2-2; 8 bases line up with TRBD1. Germline values: CDR1 MGHRA, CDR2 YSYEKL. This CDR3 is 15 amino acids long. Trimming cost V 1 base and J 7 bases; bases outside gene matches: 5. CDR3 region: CASSQVQTGVGELFF. In nucleotides, the CDR3 is TGCGCCAGCAGCCAAGTTCAGACAGGGGTCGGGGAGCTGTTTTTT.

The rearrangement links TRBV2 to TRBJ2-7; possibly TRBD2 for D (6 bases). There are 14 residues in the CDR3. Germline CDR1 is SNHLY and CDR2 is FYNNEI. The germline V and J ends were trimmed by 6 bases and 6 bases, with 18 bases remaining between them. This chain's CDR3 is CASSGRRLVSEQYF. The CDR3 bases are TGTGCCAGCAGCGGACGCAGACTAGTATCCGAGCAGTACTTC. The complete variable domain, with remaining parts taken from reference TRBV2 and TRBJ2-7, reads EPEVTQTPSHQVTQMGQEVILRCVPISNHLYFYWYRQILGQKVEFLVSFYNNEISEKSEIFDDQFSVERPDGSNFTLKIRSTKLEDSAMYFCASSGRRLVSEQYFGPGTRLTVT.

This clone appeared a single time. The V gene is TRBV15, the J gene TRBJ1-1, with unresolved D. Per germline, CDR1 LNHNV and CDR2 YYDKDF (reference sequence). V was shortened by 0 bases and J by 0 bases, with 11 bases between the two germline ends. The CDR3 sequence is 16 residues long. The CDR3, as DNA: TGTGCCACCAGCAGAGATGGAGCGGGAATGAACACTGAAGCTTTCTTT. Protein: CATSRDGAGMNTEAFF.

Worth noting for this clone: This same CDR3 is encoded by further DNA sequences in the sample. This sequence joins TRBV28 and TRBJ1-2, with a tentative D call TRBD1 (5 bases). Trimming took 6 bases from V and 3 from J, leaving 8 bases between them. The CDR3 is made up of 12 amino acids. The germline V gene has CDR1 MDHEN and CDR2 SYDVKM. CDR3 coding DNA: TGTGCCAGCAGCCCGACAGACTATGGCTACACCTTC. Its protein is CASSPTDYGYTF.

This rearrangement joins TRBV13 to TRBJ2-7, with D uncertain. CDR3 length equals 12 residues. Trimming took off 5 bases at V and 0 bases at J, with 5 bases between the two ends. Germline CDR1 is PRHDT and CDR2 is FYEKMQ (reference sequence). The CDR3 DNA follows: TGTGCCAGCAGCCGCAGCTCCTACGAGCAGTACTTC. Translated, it gives CASSRSSYEQYF. Together with reference TRBV13 and TRBJ2-7, the CDR3 gives the full variable domain: AAGVIQSPRHLIKEKRETATLKCYPIPRHDTVYWYQQGPGQDPQFLISFYEKMQSDKGSIPDRFSAQQFSDYHSELNMSSLELGDSALYFCASSRSSYEQYFGPGTRLTVT.

The V call is TRBV2, the J call TRBJ1-1; 7 nucleotides match TRBD1. The CDR3 totals 12 residues. From germline, CDR1 is SNHLY and CDR2 FYNNEI. V was clipped by 9 bases and J by 4 bases; unmatched bases: 5. The CDR3 sequence is CASIDRATEAFF. CDR3 coding DNA: TGTGCCAGTATCGACAGGGCCACTGAAGCTTTCTTT.

This clone was seen only once. The gene calls are TRBV18 and TRBJ2-7, with D tentatively TRBD1 (6 bases). Per the germline V gene, CDR1 is KGHSH and CDR2 is LQKENI. The ends were cut back, 3 bases at V and 3 bases at J, with 12 bases in the middle. The CDR3 runs 14 residues. CDR3 loop: CASSPRDKHYEQYF. In DNA, the CDR3 is TGTGCCAGCTCACCGAGGGACAAACACTACGAGCAGTACTTC.

There are a few counts of this clone. This rearrangement joins TRBV6-6 to TRBJ2-3, with TRBD2 identical over 10 bases. The CDR3 is 15 amino acids. Germline-derived CDR1 and CDR2 are MNHNY and SVGAGI (reference sequence). The V and J ends lost 0 bases and 3 bases, in that order; junction bases with no gene match: 0. As DNA, the CDR3 is TGTGCCAGCAGTTACTCGACTAGCGGGACAGATACGCAGTATTTT. It encodes CASSYSTSGTDTQYF.

V is TRBV6-5 and J is TRBJ2-7; TRBD1 agrees at 7 bases. The germline V gene has CDR1 MNHEY and CDR2 SVGAGI. There are 15 residues in the CDR3. Trimming at V came to 4 bases and at J to 0 bases, leaving 6 bases not matched to a gene. The CDR3 is CASSSRQGSSYEQYF. The CDR3 nucleotides are TGTGCCAGCAGTTCCCGACAGGGATCCTCCTACGAGCAGTACTTC.

The CDR3 DNA reads as TGTGCCAGCAGGGTTGGACAGTCCAACAATGAGCAGTTCTTC. Residues: CASRVGQSNNEQFF. V and J are TRBV2 and TRBJ2-1; TRBD1 is a possible D gene (6 bases). The CDR3 sequence is 14 residues long. Trimming shortened V by 6 bases and J by 5 bases, and 14 bases separated the two germline ends. Per germline, CDR1 SNHLY and CDR2 FYNNEI.

The V call is TRBV5-1, the J call TRBJ2-3; D is possibly TRBD2 (6 bases). The CDR3 extends over 15 amino acids. V lost 4 bases, J lost 1 base, and 13 bases lay in between. Per germline, CDR1 SGHRS and CDR2 YFSETQ. This CDR3 reads CASSSGGGGTDTQYF. As DNA, the CDR3 is TGCGCCAGCAGCAGCGGAGGCGGGGGCACAGATACGCAGTATTTT.

The chain recombines TRBV13 with TRBJ2-3; D unclear. Germline CDR1 PRHDT, CDR2 FYEKMQ (reference sequence). The V end lost 3 bases, the J end lost 3 bases, and 10 bases lay between the germline ends. This CDR3 comprises 14 residues. In DNA, the CDR3 is TGTGCCAGCAGCTTTAATGGGCGAACAGATACGCAGTATTTT. Translating it yields CASSFNGRTDTQYF.